This entry concerns a single TCR beta chain. Losses at the gene ends were 6 bases for V and 2 bases for J; bases not matched to a gene: 2. The CDR3 sequence is 13 residues long. Participants, about 18 to 90 years old, spanned around 26 US areas. The study assigned cohorts using participant-reported clinical history. The sample comes from a study of blood T cell repertoires in COVID-19. Looking at the study overall: PBMCs, B-cell-depleted T cells, or T cells provided the cDNA or gDNA that made up the material.

Generated by immunoSEQ multiplex PCR, the TCRdb table keeps only in-frame clones and is missing some. Here the sample spans some 230,000 clones, 75% to 90% being singletons. The genes are TRBV12-3 or TRBV12-4 and TRBJ2-5; TRBD2 agrees at 8 bases. The source of this sequence is a woman aged 18-35 years in a cohort exposed to, infected with or recovered from COVID-19 (not recorded which). The sample was PBMCs or T cells enriched from blood (not recorded which). The DNA of the CDR3 is TGTGCCAGCAGACTAGCGGAGCAAGAGACCCAGTACTTC. Protein: CASRLAEQETQYF.